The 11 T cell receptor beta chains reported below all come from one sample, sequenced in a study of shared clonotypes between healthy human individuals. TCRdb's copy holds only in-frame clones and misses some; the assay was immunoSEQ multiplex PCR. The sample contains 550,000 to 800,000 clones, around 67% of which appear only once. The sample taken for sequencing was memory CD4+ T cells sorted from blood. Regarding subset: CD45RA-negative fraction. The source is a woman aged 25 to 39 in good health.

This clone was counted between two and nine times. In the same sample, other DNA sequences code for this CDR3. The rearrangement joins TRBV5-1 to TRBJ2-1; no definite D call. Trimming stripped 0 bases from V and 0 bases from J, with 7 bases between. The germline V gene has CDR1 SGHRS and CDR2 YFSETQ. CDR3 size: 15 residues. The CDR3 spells CASSLDLGSYNEQFF. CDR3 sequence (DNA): TGCGCCAGCAGCTTGGACTTAGGCTCCTACAATGAGCAGTTCTTC.

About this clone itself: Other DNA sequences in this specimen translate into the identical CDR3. DNA for the CDR3: TGTGCCAGCAGTTACGGGGGCTATGGCTACACCTTC. It codes for CASSYGGYGYTF. V gene TRBV6-6 combines with J gene TRBJ1-2, with a possible D match to TRBD1 (5 bases). This CDR3 comprises 12 residues. Trimming stripped 2 bases from V and 4 bases from J, with 5 bases between. Per germline, CDR1 MNHNY and CDR2 SVGAGI (reference sequence).

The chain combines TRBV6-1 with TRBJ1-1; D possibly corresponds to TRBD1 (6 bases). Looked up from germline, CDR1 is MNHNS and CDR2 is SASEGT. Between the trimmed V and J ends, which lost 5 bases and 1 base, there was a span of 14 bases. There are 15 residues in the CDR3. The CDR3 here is CASSPKGGQNTEAFF. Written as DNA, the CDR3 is TGTGCCAGCAGTCCTAAGGGGGGACAGAACACTGAAGCTTTCTTT.

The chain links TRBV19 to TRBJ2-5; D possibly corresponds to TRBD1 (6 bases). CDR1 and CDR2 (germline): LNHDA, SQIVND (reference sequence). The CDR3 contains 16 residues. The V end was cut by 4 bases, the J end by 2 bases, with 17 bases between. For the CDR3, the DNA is TGTGCCAGTAGTACAACTGGACAGAACCTTCAAGAGACCCAGTACTTC. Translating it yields CASSTTGQNLQETQYF.

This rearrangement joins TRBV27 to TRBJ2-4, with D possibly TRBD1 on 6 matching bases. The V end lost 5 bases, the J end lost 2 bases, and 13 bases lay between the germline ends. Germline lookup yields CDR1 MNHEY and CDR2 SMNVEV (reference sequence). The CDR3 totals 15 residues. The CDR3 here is CASSRGGGSKNIQYF. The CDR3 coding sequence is TGTGCCAGCAGTCGTGGGGGCGGGTCCAAAAACATTCAGTACTTC.

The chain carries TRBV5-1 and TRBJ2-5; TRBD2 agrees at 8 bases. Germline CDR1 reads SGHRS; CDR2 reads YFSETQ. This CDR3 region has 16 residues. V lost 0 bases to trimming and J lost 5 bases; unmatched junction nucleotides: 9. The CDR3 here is CASSLGGSPSGETQYF. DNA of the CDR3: TGCGCCAGCAGCTTGGGCGGGTCTCCTAGCGGGGAGACCCAGTACTTC.

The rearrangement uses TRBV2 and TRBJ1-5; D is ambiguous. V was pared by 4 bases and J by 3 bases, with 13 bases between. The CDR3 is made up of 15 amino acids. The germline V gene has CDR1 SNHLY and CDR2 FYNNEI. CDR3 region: CASSGVPGYNQPQHF. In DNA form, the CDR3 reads TGTGCCAGCAGTGGTGTTCCCGGGTACAATCAGCCCCAGCATTTT.

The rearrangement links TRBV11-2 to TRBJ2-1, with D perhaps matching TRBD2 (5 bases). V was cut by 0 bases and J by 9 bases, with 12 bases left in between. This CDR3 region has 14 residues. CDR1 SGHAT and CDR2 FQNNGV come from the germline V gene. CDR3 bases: TGTGCCAGCAGCTTAGAGGGAGCTGCCCCTGAGCAGTTCTTC. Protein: CASSLEGAAPEQFF. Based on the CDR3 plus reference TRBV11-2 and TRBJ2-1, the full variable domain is EAGVAQSPRYKIIEKRQSVAFWCNPISGHATLYWYQQILGQGPKLLIQFQNNGVVDDSQLPKDRFSAERLKGVDSTLKIQPAKLEDSAVYLCASSLEGAAPEQFFGPGTRLTVL.

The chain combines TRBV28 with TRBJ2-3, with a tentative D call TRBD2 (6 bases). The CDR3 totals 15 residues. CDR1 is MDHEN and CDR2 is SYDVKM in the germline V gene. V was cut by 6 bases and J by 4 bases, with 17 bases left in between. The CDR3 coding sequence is TGTGCCAGCAGCTGTACGGGGGACGGGCCAGATACGCAGTATTTT. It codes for CASSCTGDGPDTQYF.

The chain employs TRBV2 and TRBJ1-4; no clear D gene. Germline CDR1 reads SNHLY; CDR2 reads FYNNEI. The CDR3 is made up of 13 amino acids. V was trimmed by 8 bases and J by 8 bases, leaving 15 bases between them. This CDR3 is CASRRWEEEKLFF. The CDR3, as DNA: TGTGCCAGCCGCCGCTGGGAAGAAGAAAAACTGTTTTTT.

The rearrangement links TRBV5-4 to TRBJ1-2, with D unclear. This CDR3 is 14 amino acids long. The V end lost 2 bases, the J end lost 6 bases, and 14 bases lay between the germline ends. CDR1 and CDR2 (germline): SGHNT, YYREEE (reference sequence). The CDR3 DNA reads TGTGCCAGCAGCTTCGGCTCAGCAGAAAATGGCTACACCTTC. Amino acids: CASSFGSAENGYTF.